This T cell receptor beta chain stems from a study of vaccination effects on CD4 cells after COVID-19. Expansion of antigen-specific CD4+ T cells with viral peptide pools was carried out by the ViraFEST assay before sequencing. Subsequent to 10 days of culture, CD4+ T cells were isolated. Among the vaccine recipients, none had a prior SARS-CoV-2 infection, and nucleocapsid antibodies were negative. The protocol was immunoSEQ multiplex PCR, while the TCRdb copy is restricted to in-frame clones and leaves out a portion. The repertoire holds 24,000 or so clones, with 73% as singletons. The CDR3 extends over 14 amino acids. V gave up 4 bases and J gave up 0 bases, with 7 bases separating them. From germline, CDR1 is MNHEY and CDR2 SMNVEV (reference sequence). Of note for this clone: Its antigen remains unidentified.

The source was CD4+ T cells from PBMCs cultured with SARS-CoV-2 spike peptides, collected before COVID-19 vaccination. This TCR derives from a human donor who received a COVID-19 vaccine. The chain employs TRBV27 and TRBJ1-3; D gene uncertain. The CDR3 protein is CASSSSRSGNTIYF. The CDR3 nucleotides are TGTGCCAGCAGTTCATCGCGCTCTGGAAACACCATATATTTT.